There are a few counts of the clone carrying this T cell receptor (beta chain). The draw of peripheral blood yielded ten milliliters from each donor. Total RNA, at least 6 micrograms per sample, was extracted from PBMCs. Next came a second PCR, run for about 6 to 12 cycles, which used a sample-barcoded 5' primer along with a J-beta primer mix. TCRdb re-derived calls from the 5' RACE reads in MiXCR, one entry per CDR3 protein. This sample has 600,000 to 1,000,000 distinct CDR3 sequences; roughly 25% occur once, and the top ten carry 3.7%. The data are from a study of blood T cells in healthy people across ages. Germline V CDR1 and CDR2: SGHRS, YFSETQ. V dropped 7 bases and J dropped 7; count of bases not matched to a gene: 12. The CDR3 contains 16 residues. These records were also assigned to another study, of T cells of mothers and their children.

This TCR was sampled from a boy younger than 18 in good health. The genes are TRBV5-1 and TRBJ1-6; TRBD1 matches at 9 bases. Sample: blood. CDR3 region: CASSRGDRDQNSPLHF. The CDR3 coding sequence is TGCGCCAGCTCACGGGGGGACAGGGACCAGAATTCACCCCTCCACTTT.